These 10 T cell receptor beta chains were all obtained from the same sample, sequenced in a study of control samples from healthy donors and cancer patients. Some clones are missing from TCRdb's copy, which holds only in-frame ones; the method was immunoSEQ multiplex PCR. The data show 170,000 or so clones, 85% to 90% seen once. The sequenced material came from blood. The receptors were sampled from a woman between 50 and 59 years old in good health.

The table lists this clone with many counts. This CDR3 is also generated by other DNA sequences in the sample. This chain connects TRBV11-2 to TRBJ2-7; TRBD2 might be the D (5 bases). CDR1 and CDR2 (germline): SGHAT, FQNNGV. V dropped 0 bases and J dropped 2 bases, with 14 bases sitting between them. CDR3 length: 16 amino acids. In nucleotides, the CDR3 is TGTGCCAGCAGCTTAGACCGGGCGGGCGGAACCTACGAGCAGTACTTC. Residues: CASSLDRAGGTYEQYF. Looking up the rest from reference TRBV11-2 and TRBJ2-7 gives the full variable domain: EAGVAQSPRYKIIEKRQSVAFWCNPISGHATLYWYQQILGQGPKLLIQFQNNGVVDDSQLPKDRFSAERLKGVDSTLKIQPAKLEDSAVYLCASSLDRAGGTYEQYFGPGTRLTVT.

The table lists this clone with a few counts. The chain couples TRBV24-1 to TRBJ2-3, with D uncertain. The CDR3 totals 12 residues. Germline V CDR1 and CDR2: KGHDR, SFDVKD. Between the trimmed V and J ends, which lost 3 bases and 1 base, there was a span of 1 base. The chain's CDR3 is CATSDGTDTQYF. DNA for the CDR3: TGTGCCACCAGTGATGGCACAGATACGCAGTATTTT.

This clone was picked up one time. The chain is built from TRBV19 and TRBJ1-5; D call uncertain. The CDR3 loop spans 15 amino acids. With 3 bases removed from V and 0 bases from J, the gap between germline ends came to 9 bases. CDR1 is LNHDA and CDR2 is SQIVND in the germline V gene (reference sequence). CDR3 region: CASSIISYSNQPQHF. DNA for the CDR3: TGTGCCAGTAGTATCATTAGTTATAGCAATCAGCCCCAGCATTTT.

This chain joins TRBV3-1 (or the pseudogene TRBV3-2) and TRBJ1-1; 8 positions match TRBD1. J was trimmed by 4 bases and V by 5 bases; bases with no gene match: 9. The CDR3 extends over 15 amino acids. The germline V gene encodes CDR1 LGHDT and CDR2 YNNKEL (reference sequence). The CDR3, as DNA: TGTGCCAGCAGCGCCGGACAGGGAGGGGTCACTGAAGCTTTCTTT. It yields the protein CASSAGQGGVTEAFF.

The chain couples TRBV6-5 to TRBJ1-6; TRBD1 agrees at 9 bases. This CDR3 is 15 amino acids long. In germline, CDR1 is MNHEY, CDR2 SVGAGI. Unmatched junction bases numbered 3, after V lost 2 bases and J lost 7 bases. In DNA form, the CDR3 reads TGTGCCAGCAGTTACGCGGGACAGGGCAATTCACCCCTCCACTTT. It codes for CASSYAGQGNSPLHF.

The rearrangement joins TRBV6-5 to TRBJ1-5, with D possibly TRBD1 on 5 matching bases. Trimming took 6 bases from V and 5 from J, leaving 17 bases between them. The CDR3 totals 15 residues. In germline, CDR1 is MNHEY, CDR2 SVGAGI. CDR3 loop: CASREVAGTDQPQHF. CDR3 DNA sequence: TGTGCCAGCAGAGAGGTGGCGGGGACGGATCAGCCCCAGCATTTT.

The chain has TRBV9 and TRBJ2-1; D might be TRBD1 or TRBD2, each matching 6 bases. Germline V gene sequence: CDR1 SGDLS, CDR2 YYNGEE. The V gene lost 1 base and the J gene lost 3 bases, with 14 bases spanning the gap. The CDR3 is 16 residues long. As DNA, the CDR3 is TGTGCCAGCAGCGTATCGGGGGCCGCCGGCTACAATGAGCAGTTCTTC. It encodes CASSVSGAAGYNEQFF.

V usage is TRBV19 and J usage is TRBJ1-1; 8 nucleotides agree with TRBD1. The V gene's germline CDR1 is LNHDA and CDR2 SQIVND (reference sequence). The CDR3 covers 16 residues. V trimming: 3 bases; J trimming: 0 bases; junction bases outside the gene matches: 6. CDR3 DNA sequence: TGTGCCAGTAGTATGTCAGGGGGCGCGGTGAACACTGAAGCTTTCTTT. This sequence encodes CASSMSGGAVNTEAFF.

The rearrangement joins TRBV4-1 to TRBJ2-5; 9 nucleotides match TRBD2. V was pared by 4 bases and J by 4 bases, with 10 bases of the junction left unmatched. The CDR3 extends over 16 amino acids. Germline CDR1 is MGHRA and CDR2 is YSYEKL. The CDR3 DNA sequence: TGCGCCAGCAGCCCCGGGACTAGCCCTAGGGGAGAGACCCAGTACTTC. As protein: CASSPGTSPRGETQYF.

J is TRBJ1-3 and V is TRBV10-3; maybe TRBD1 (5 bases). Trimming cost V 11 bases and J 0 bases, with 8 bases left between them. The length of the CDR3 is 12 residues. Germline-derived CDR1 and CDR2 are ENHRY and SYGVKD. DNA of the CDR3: TGTGCCGCCAGGGTCTCTGGAAACACCATATATTTT. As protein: CAARVSGNTIYF.